This is a list of T cell receptor beta chains from one sample in a study of cytomegalovirus exposure and HLA in healthy donors. TCRdb's table, derived via immunoSEQ multiplex PCR, lists solely in-frame clones and lacks some. The profile covers about 190,000 clones, with roughly 68% appearing a single time and around 1.9% taken by the ten largest. Material for sequencing was PBMCs. These receptors came from a woman under 40 in good health and CMV-seronegative. Both conserved end residues are part of each CDR3. D genes are given only for firm matches. Only some rows state a clone size, as once, few, many or a class for expanded clones.

- TRBD2 TRBJ2-7 TRBV5-5 CASSLAGSISYEQYF TGTGCCAGCAGCCTAGCGGGATCGATCTCCTACGAGCAGTACTTC
- TRBD2 TRBJ2-3 TRBV4-2 CASSQLGLAGDVGRDTQYF TGTGCCAGCAGCCAACTCGGACTAGCGGGAGATGTCGGGAGGGATACGCAGTATTTT
- - TRBJ1-1 TRBV5-1 CASSTRPPQLGTLNTEAFF TGCGCCAGCAGCACACGCCCCCCCCAACTAGGGACATTGAACACTGAAGCTTTCTTT
- - TRBJ2-7 TRBV19 CASSIRGDSYEQYF TGTGCCAGTAGTATCAGGGGCGACTCCTACGAGCAGTACTTC
- - TRBJ1-2 TRBV21-1 CASREKGRVSPGAPF TGTGCCAGCAGAGAAAAGGGGCGCGTCAGTCCTGGAGCCCCTTTC
- TRBD1 TRBJ1-1 TRBV18 CASSPTGDTEAFF TGTGCCAGCTCCCCGACAGGGGACACTGAAGCTTTCTTT
- - TRBJ2-7 TRBV6-1 CASKVIDSYEQYF TGTGCCAGCAAGGTAATCGACTCCTACGAGCAGTACTTC
- - TRBJ1-5 TRBV4-2 CASSHMPKTYSNQPQHF TGTGCCAGCAGCCATATGCCAAAGACATATAGCAATCAGCCCCAGCATTTT
- TRBD2 TRBJ2-7 TRBV7-2 CASSTEGTSGSRQYF TGTGCCAGCAGCACAGAAGGGACTAGCGGGAGTCGCCAGTACTTC
- - TRBJ1-2 TRBV19 CASSKDSGLYGYTF TGTGCCAGTAGTAAAGATTCGGGACTCTATGGCTACACCTTC
- - TRBJ1-5 TRBV6-1 CASVRNSNQPQHF TGTGCCAGCGTTAGAAATAGCAATCAGCCCCAGCATTTT
- - TRBJ1-1 TRBV30 CAWSGGSEAFF TGTGCCTGGAGTGGAGGTTCTGAAGCTTTCTTT
once - TRBJ1-2 TRBV4-1 CASSQDSGGVNYGYTF TGCGCCAGCAGCCAAGATTCCGGGGGAGTTAACTATGGCTACACCTTC
- TRBD1 TRBJ1-4 TRBV7-9 CASSLMTGEEKLFF TGTGCCAGCAGCTTGATGACAGGGGAGGAAAAACTGTTTTTT
- TRBD1 TRBJ2-5 TRBV18 CASSSTGGPQETQYF TGTGCCAGCTCATCCACAGGGGGCCCACAAGAGACCCAGTACTTC
- TRBD2 TRBJ2-1 TRBV2 CASRRAGELVVNEQFF TGTGCCAGCAGGAGGGCGGGGGAGCTAGTTGTGAATGAGCAGTTCTTC
once - TRBJ1-6 TRBV14 CASSPKSYYNSPLHF TGTGCCAGCAGCCCTAAGTCATACTATAATTCACCCCTCCACTTT
- - TRBJ1-1 TRBV5-1 CASSPGGLRTEAFF TGCGCCAGCAGCCCGGGGGGGCTGCGCACTGAAGCTTTCTTT
- TRBD1 TRBJ1-1 TRBV4-1 CASSQGLGQGAEAFF TGCGCCAGCAGCCAAGGGTTGGGGCAGGGGGCGGAAGCTTTCTTT
- - TRBJ2-5 TRBV5-5 CASSGNRAQETQYF TGTGCCAGCAGCGGAAACAGGGCCCAAGAGACCCAGTACTTC
- TRBD2 TRBJ2-2 TRBV4-3 CASSQEEGSSGRALAGELFF TGCGCCAGCAGCCAAGAAGAAGGGTCGAGCGGGAGGGCCCTGGCCGGGGAGCTGTTTTTT
few - TRBJ1-2 TRBV20-1 CSAAPRGGYTF TGCAGTGCCGCGCCCAGGGGAGGCTACACCTTC
- - TRBJ2-5 TRBV7-2 CASSLASGPQETQYF TGTGCCAGCAGCTTAGCTAGCGGCCCCCAAGAGACCCAGTACTTC
- - TRBJ2-7 TRBV5-1 CASSWGERRGEQYF TGCGCCAGCAGCTGGGGGGAGAGAAGGGGCGAGCAGTACTTC
- - TRBJ1-2 TRBV18 CASSPSRPDGYTF TGTGCCAGCTCACCCAGCAGGCCCGACGGCTACACCTTC
- - TRBJ2-7 TRBV7-2 CASSQGSRGPFSYEQYF TGTGCCAGCAGCCAGGGGTCTCGGGGCCCCTTCTCCTACGAGCAGTACTTC
- - TRBJ1-1 TRBV4-1 CASSQALGENTEAFF TGCGCCAGCAGCCAAGCTCTGGGAGAGAACACTGAAGCTTTCTTT
- - TRBJ1-6 TRBV11-2 CASSFASLGSSPLHF TGTGCCAGCAGCTTTGCGAGTTTAGGTAGCTCACCCCTCCACTTT
- TRBD2 TRBJ2-1 TRBV5-1 CASSFGTSENNEQFF TGCGCCAGCAGCTTCGGGACTAGCGAGAACAATGAGCAGTTCTTC
once TRBD2 TRBJ2-1 TRBV27 CASSEGLAGRGTKEFF TGTGCCAGCAGTGAGGGACTAGCGGGACGGGGGACGAAGGAGTTCTTC
- - TRBJ1-2 TRBV2 CASSEVQGNYGYTF TGTGCCAGCAGTGAGGTTCAGGGGAACTATGGCTACACCTTC
few - TRBJ1-6 TRBV6-6 CASSRRTGNSPLHF TGTGCCAGCAGCCGACGCACAGGAAATTCACCCCTCCACTTT
- - TRBJ2-2 TRBV4-3 CASSQDTGWVANTGELFF TGCGCCAGCAGCCAAGATACAGGGTGGGTCGCGAACACCGGGGAGCTGTTTTTT
- TRBD2 TRBJ2-2 TRBV9 CASRQREGLAGELFF TGTGCCAGCAGGCAGCGGGAGGGCTTGGCAGGGGAGCTGTTTTTT
few - TRBJ2-1 TRBV27 CASSFYSYNEQFF TGTGCCAGCAGCTTTTACTCCTACAATGAGCAGTTCTTC
- - TRBJ1-2 TRBV4-1 CASSQASGGGNYGYTF TGCGCCAGCAGCCAAGCCTCGGGAGGGGGGAACTATGGCTACACCTTC
- TRBD2 TRBJ2-5 TRBV7-2 CASSLVGGLGPRWETQYF TGTGCCAGCAGCTTAGTAGGGGGACTAGGCCCAAGATGGGAGACCCAGTACTTC
- - TRBJ2-7 TRBV30 CAWGSMGKGITYEQYF TGTGCCTGGGGGAGCATGGGGAAAGGGATAACCTACGAGCAGTACTTC
- TRBD1 TRBJ1-1 TRBV4-1 CASSPTSGGYTEAFF TGCGCCAGCAGCCCAACTTCAGGGGGCTACACTGAAGCTTTCTTT
- - TRBJ1-2 TRBV27 CASSPGTGGSERGYTF TGTGCCAGCAGTCCCGGGACGGGGGGCTCCGAACGAGGCTACACCTTC
- - TRBJ1-5 TRBV2 CASSETRGTHQPQHF TGTGCCAGCAGTGAAACGCGGGGGACTCATCAGCCCCAGCATTTT
few - TRBJ1-2 TRBV19 CASSIWAGVVYGYTF TGTGCCAGTAGTATTTGGGCAGGGGTCGTCTATGGCTACACCTTC
- - TRBJ2-7 TRBV20-1 CSAPGGRTQYF TGCAGTGCCCCCGGTGGGCGAACGCAGTACTTC
- TRBD1 TRBJ1-5 TRBV7-9 CASEDGYGQGPRNQPQHF TGTGCCAGCGAGGACGGCTACGGACAGGGCCCAAGGAATCAGCCCCAGCATTTT
- - TRBJ2-1 TRBV9 CASSVGGSANEQFF TGTGCCAGCAGCGTAGGCGGCTCAGCGAATGAGCAGTTCTTC
few - TRBJ2-7 TRBV6-5 CASSYSISVSYEQYF TGTGCCAGCAGTTACTCGATTTCAGTAAGCTACGAGCAGTACTTC
once TRBD1 TRBJ2-7 TRBV18 CASSPLDSGQGQQYF TGTGCCAGCTCACCATTGGACTCCGGACAGGGGCAACAGTACTTC
- - TRBJ2-1 TRBV5-6 CASSFRGISYNEQFF TGTGCCAGCAGCTTCCGCGGGATTTCCTACAATGAGCAGTTCTTC
once - TRBJ2-1 TRBV9 CASSVASPPYNEQFF TGTGCCAGCAGCGTGGCTAGCCCACCCTACAATGAGCAGTTCTTC
once TRBD1 TRBJ1-1 TRBV7-6 CASSPGTGDSVTEAFF TGTGCCAGCAGCCCCGGGACAGGGGATTCGGTAACTGAAGCTTTCTTT
once - TRBJ1-1 TRBV5-5 CASSFSTGRTEAFF TGTGCCAGCAGCTTTAGTACAGGGCGGACTGAAGCTTTCTTT
- TRBD1 TRBJ2-1 TRBV5-5 CASSLDRGAYNEQFF TGTGCCAGCAGCTTGGACAGGGGAGCCTACAATGAGCAGTTCTTC
- TRBD2 TRBJ2-3 TRBV12-5 CASGPPSGGAGDTQYF TGTGCTAGTGGACCCCCAAGCGGGGGGGCCGGAGATACGCAGTATTTT
- TRBD1 TRBJ1-4 TRBV9 CASSPETGGHNEKLFF TGTGCCAGCAGCCCAGAGACAGGGGGTCATAATGAAAAACTGTTTTTT
once TRBD1 TRBJ1-1 TRBV5-1 CASSVLTGANTEAFF TGCGCCAGCAGCGTCCTGACAGGGGCGAACACTGAAGCTTTCTTT
- TRBD2 TRBJ2-2 TRBV29-1 CSTSGAGVNTGELFF TGCAGCACCTCCGGGGCGGGAGTGAACACCGGGGAGCTGTTTTTT
few TRBD1 TRBJ1-2 TRBV19 CASSIGTGLDGYTF TGTGCCAGTAGTATCGGGACAGGGTTGGATGGCTACACCTTC
- TRBD2 TRBJ2-7 TRBV9 CASSQRDYAYEQYF TGTGCCAGCAGCCAAAGGGACTACGCCTACGAGCAGTACTTC
- - TRBJ2-3 TRBV6-4 CASSDSGLLADTQYF TGTGCCAGCAGTGACTCGGGACTCCTCGCAGATACGCAGTATTTT